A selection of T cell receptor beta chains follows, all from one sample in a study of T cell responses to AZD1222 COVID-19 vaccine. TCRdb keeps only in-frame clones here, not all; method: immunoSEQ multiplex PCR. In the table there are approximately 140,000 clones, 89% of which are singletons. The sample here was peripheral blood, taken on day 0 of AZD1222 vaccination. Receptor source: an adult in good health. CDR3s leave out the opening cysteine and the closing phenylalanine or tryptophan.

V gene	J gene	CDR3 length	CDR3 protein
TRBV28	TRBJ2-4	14	ASRQTGGWGKNIQY
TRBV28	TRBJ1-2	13	ASSLYGSRNYGYT
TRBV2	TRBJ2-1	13	ASSEDGFSGNEQF
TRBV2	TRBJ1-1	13	ASTRTASMNTEAF
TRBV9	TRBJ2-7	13	ASSPFGAPAYEQY
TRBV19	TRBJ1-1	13	ASSIDRGMNTEAF
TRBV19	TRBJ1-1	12	ASGFQGWNTEAF
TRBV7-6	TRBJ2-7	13	ASSLADWGTYEQY
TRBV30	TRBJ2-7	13	AWNSPAKRYYEQY
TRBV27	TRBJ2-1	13	ASSSGTSGNNEQF
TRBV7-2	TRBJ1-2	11	ASSSDRYYGYT
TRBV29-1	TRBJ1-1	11	SAIRQVGSEAF
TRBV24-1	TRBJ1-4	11	AARRGENEKLF
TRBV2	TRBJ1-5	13	ASSTRDRVDQPQH
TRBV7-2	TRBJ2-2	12	ASSQSTNTGELF
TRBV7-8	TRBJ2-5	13	ASRPDRGLLETQY
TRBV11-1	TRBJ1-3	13	ASSLTGNSGNTIY
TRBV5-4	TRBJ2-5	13	ASSLAGTQGETQY
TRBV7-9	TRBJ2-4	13	ASSSPRETKNIQY
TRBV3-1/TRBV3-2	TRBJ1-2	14	ASSERLSRGPYGYT
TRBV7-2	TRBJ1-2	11	ASTRTTAYGYT
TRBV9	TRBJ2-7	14	ASSPYLVAGTYEQY